This T cell receptor (beta chain) was sequenced for a study of OX40 agonist ivuxolimab in advanced cancers. For the study in its entirety: Ivuxolimab was an agonistic, fully human IgG2 monoclonal antibody directed against OX40 (CD134), a costimulatory receptor. Intravenous ivuxolimab was administered to patients every 2 weeks at six dose levels: 0.01, 0.1, 0.3, 1.5, 3 and 10 mg/kg. Among the roughly 52 dose-escalation patients, roughly 20 had hepatocellular carcinoma, around 15 melanoma, 9 renal cell carcinoma and 9 head and neck cancer. In the dose-escalation cohort, 75% to 90% of patients were male, and the mean age was roughly 60 years with a range of roughly 23 to 90. Prior anti-PD-1, anti-PD-L1 or anti-CTLA-4 therapy was permitted, and 35% to 40% of dose-escalation patients had received checkpoint inhibitors. Partial responses occurred in three dose-escalation patients, of whom one had hepatocellular carcinoma and two had cutaneous melanoma. Peripheral TCRbeta sequencing aimed to test whether ivuxolimab altered TCR sequence diversity and caused clonal T-cell expansion. The paper describes the monotherapy dose-escalation part (N ≈ 49 patients) of the phase I trial of ivuxolimab.

Overall results and qualifications from the work: In the 0.1-3.0 mg/kg groups, partial responders had among the lowest normalized peripheral clonal expansion, particularly in CD8+ T cells. Antigen specificity was not determined for the clonally expanded peripheral T cells. After ivuxolimab, more expanded clones were found on average in CD8+ T cells than in CD4+ T cells. Low levels of normalized T-cell clonal expansion were also seen in some nonresponding patients. At doses of 0.1 to 3.0 mg/kg, clonal expansion of both CD4+ and CD8+ blood T cells was observed from baseline to week 6.

For sequencing of the TCRbeta CDR3 region, genomic DNA was extracted from the sorted cells. The immunoSEQ Assay was used for sequencing of TCRbeta CDR3 regions. TCRdb provides this immuneACCESS table in a form limited to in-frame rearrangements. Some clones are lacking; in checked studies, under half of them reflect an unresolved V gene, and why the rest are absent is not known. Present in this sample are tens of thousands of clones, more than 85% of which were seen just once. In total, the top ten clones hold 0.76% of the sample. About this clone itself: It has no known antigen specificity. Base quality data are lacking; no much larger clone is found one base away.

The trial excluded patients who had a history of autoimmune disease or were on systemic immunosuppression. Peripheral blood for TCR sequencing was collected from all dose cohorts at baseline, on cycle 4 day 1, and on cycle 7 day 1. The samples were drawn from a first-in-human, open-label, multicenter phase I dose-escalation trial of ivuxolimab. Adults with locally advanced or metastatic head and neck squamous cell, hepatocellular, melanoma or renal cell carcinoma were enrolled in the trial. Before TCR sequencing, CD4+ and CD8+ T cells were separately sorted from peripheral blood. According to the germline V gene, CDR1 reads MDHEN and CDR2 reads SYDVKM. There are 16 amino acids in the CDR3, from cysteine to phenylalanine inclusive. The entry retains the CDR3 DNA only, 48 bases that are in frame from base 1. Relative to germline, V is 5 bases shorter and J is 4 bases shorter, with 18 bases between their ends.

Here the sequenced sample was CD4+ or CD8+ T cells sorted from blood, taken in a trial of the OX40 agonist ivuxolimab. The chain is assembled from TRBV28 and TRBJ2-1; TRBD2 is possibly the D segment (7 matching bases). The clonotype originates from an adult with an advanced solid tumor such as melanoma, head and neck, liver or kidney cancer. Here is the DNA: TGTGCCAGCAGTGGGTCTGGGGGCGGGGGATACAATGAGCAGTTCTTC. It is translated as CASSGSGGGGYNEQFF.